Listed below are T cell receptor beta chains from one sample, sequenced in a study of cytomegalovirus exposure and HLA in healthy donors. Sequenced by immunoSEQ multiplex PCR; TCRdb stores in-frame clones only, minus some. The sample gives 130,000 or so clones, around 73% of which show up once; 1.6% is in the top ten. Input material: PBMCs. All receptors come from a female donor in good health and CMV-seronegative. CDR3s leave out the opening cysteine and the closing phenylalanine or tryptophan.

v_gene | CDR3aa
TRBV27 | ASSLTSGDYEQY
TRBV28 | ASAWGEDQPQH
TRBV7-2 | ASSLGQMAAYEQY
TRBV6-1 | ASSGGTGTYEQY
TRBV15 | ATSRADEKLF
TRBV6-1 | ASSLPGTTHPEQF
TRBV19 | ASSITRSPHFTGELF
TRBV5-1 | ASSRIGGGGADGYEQY
TRBV5-6 | ASSLATGGGELF
TRBV7-8 | ASSFARTDTQY
TRBV6-1 | ASRAAGINQPQH
TRBV19 | ASSIWDTNTGELF
TRBV7-6 | ASSLGRRGQETQY
TRBV6-6 | ATTGTGVAGELF
TRBV4-2 | ASSQSRLGSSYEQY
TRBV27 | ASSAPGGYQPQH
TRBV30 | AWSYGQGWI
TRBV10-3 | AISESDSREQF
TRBV11-2 | ASSLVAVGGNTEAF
TRBV7-3 | ASSQLAGVLYNEQF
TRBV7-6 | ASSLKIIDSYGYT
TRBV9 | ASSRQGSDTEAF
TRBV7-2 | ASSLGGTGDEKLF
TRBV10-3 | AISSTGGRDTGELF
TRBV7-8 | ASSPDDGLAGYNEQF